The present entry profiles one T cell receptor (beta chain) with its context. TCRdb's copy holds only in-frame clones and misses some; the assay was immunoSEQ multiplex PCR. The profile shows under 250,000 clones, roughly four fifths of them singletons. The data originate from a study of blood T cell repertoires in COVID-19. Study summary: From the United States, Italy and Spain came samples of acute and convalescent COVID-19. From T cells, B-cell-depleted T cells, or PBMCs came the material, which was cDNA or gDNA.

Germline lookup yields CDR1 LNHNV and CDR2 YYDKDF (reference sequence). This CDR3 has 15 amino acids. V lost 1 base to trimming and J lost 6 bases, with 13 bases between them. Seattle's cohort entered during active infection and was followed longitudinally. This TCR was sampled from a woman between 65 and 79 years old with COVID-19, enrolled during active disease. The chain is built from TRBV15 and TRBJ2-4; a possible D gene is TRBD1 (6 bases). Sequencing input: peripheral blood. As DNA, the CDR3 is TGTGCCACCAGCAGAGGGGGGCAGGAGAGAAACATTCAGTACTTC. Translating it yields CATSRGGQERNIQYF.